This TCR beta chain emerged from a study of PD-1 blockade in classical Hodgkin lymphoma. Assay: immunoSEQ multiplex PCR; the TCRdb copy retains only in-frame clones and omits some. This sample has tens of thousands of clones; approximately 94% occur once, and the top ten carry over 2%. As to time point: newly diagnosed, previously untreated cHL patient sample. What served as comparison were PBMCs in newly diagnosed, untreated classical Hodgkin lymphoma. This sequence was found in a human donor with classical Hodgkin lymphoma. Sequencing was performed on peripheral blood mononuclear cells (PBMCs).

CDR3 coding DNA: TGTGCCAGCAGTTACGGTCCCCTTAAACAGCCCCAGCATTTT. This codes for CASSYGPLKQPQHF. The rearrangement uses TRBV6-5 and TRBJ1-5; no definite D call. The CDR3 runs to 14 residues. The V end was cut by 2 bases, the J end by 7 bases, with 12 bases between. Germline V gene sequence: CDR1 MNHEY, CDR2 SVGAGI.